The 6 T cell receptor beta chains below all came from one sample that was sequenced in a study of blood T cell repertoires in COVID-19. The assay was immunoSEQ multiplex PCR, and TCRdb's table has in-frame clones only and misses some. The data hold roughly 140,000 clones, with approximately 86% observed a single time. Sequencing was performed on PBMCs or T cells enriched from blood (not recorded which). The receptors originated from a woman aged 40 to 55 who had recovered from COVID-19.

This clone showed up just once. This chain uses TRBV6-4 with TRBJ1-2, with D unclear. Germline-derived CDR1 and CDR2 are MRHNA and SNTAGT. Trimming removed 3 bases at V and 0 bases at J, with 11 bases between. The CDR3 is made up of 15 amino acids. The chain's CDR3 is CASSEVYGANYGYTF. The CDR3 bases are TGTGCCAGCAGTGAGGTTTACGGAGCTAACTATGGCTACACCTTC.

This chain links TRBV10-1 with TRBJ1-5, with TRBD1 matching over 8 bases. With 5 bases clipped from V and 2 bases from J, the junction kept 14 bases outside the gene matches. This CDR3 contains 18 residues. Germline V gives CDR1 WNHNN, CDR2 SYGVQD (reference sequence). CDR3 amino acids: CASSKDFYPGQGNQPQHF. The CDR3 nucleotides are TGCGCCAGCAGTAAGGATTTTTATCCGGGACAGGGCAATCAGCCCCAGCATTTT.

This rearrangement joins TRBV18 to TRBJ2-7, with 8 nucleotides matching TRBD1. With V trimmed by 3 bases and J by 7 bases, 8 bases remained unmatched. The CDR3 consists of 14 residues. Germline assignment: CDR1 KGHSH and CDR2 LQKENI. The CDR3 region is CASSPGQDVGEQYF. In nucleotides, the CDR3 is TGTGCCAGCTCACCGGGACAGGACGTGGGGGAGCAGTACTTC.

This chain uses TRBV29-1 with TRBJ1-1; D gene ambiguous. CDR1 and CDR2 from the germline V gene are SQVTM and ANQGSEA. V dropped 0 bases and J dropped 3 bases, with 8 bases sitting between them. The CDR3 covers 13 residues. CDR3 residues: CSVEEFQDTEAFF. CDR3 DNA: TGCAGCGTTGAAGAGTTCCAGGACACTGAAGCTTTCTTT.

The J gene is TRBJ1-2, the V gene TRBV6-5; 9 bases agree with TRBD1. Germline V gives CDR1 MNHEY, CDR2 SVGAGI. CDR3 length: 15 amino acids. The V gene end was trimmed by 5 bases and the J gene end by 2 bases; junction bases not matched to a gene: 6. The CDR3: CASSITGTGNYGYTF. As DNA, the CDR3 is TGTGCCAGCAGTATTACCGGGACAGGGAACTATGGCTACACCTTC.

This clone has just a few counts. The chain employs TRBV15 and TRBJ2-2; D not certain. Germline assignment: CDR1 LNHNV and CDR2 YYDKDF (reference sequence). V was trimmed by 1 base and J by 4 bases, leaving 7 bases between them. The CDR3 spans 14 residues. The CDR3 DNA follows: TGTGCCACCAGCAGAGGCTGGGCCACCGGGGAGCTGTTTTTT. This sequence encodes CATSRGWATGELFF.